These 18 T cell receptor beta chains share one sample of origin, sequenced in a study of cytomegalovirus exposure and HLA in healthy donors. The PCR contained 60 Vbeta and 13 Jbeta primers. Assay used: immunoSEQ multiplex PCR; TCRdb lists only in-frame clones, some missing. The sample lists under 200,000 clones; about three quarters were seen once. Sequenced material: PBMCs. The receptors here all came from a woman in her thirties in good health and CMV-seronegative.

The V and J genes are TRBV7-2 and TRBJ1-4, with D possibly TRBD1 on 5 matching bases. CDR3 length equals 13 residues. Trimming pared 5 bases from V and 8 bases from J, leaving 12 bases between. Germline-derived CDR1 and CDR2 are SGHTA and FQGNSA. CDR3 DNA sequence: TGTGCCAGCAGCCTCCTCCGGGGGGAAAAACTGTTTTTT. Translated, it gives CASSLLRGEKLFF.

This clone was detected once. The DNA of the CDR3 is TGTGCCACCAGCAGCCCGGGGAGGGAGCCTGGAAACACCATATATTTT. Translating gives CATSSPGREPGNTIYF. The gene calls are TRBV15 and TRBJ1-3, with D uncertain. Germline CDR1 and CDR2: LNHNV and YYDKDF (reference sequence). The length of the CDR3 is 16 residues. V lost 3 bases and J lost 2, with 14 bases in between.

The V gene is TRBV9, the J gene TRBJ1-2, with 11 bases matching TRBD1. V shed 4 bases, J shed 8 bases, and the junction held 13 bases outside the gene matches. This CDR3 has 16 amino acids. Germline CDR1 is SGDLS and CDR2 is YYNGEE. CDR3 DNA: TGTGCCAGCAGCCGCACCGGACAGGGGGCGTTTGAGGGCTACACCTTC. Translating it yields CASSRTGQGAFEGYTF.

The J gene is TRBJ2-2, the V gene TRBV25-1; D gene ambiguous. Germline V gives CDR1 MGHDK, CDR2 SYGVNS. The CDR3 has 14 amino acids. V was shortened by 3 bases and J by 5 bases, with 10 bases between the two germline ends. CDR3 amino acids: CASSDEVRTGELFF. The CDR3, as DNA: TGTGCCAGCAGTGACGAAGTGCGAACCGGGGAGCTGTTTTTT.

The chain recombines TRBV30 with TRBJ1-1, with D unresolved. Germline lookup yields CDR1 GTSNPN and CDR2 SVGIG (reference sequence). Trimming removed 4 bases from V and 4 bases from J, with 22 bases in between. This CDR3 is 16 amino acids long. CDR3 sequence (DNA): TGTGCCTGGATTAGCCTGGGGAGGAGGGAGGGCACTGAAGCTTTCTTT. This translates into CAWISLGRREGTEAFF.

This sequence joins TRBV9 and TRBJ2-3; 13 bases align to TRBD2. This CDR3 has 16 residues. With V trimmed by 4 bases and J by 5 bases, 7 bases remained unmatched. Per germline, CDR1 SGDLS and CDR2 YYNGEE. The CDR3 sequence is CASSITSGGARDTQYF. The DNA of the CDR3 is TGTGCCAGCAGCATAACTAGCGGGGGGGCCAGAGATACGCAGTATTTT.

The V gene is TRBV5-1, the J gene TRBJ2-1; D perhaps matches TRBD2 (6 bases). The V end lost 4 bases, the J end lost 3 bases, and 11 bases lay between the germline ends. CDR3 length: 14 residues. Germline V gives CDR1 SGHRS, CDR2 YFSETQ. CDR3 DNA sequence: TGCGCCAGCAGCAGGCCCGGGGGCTACAATGAGCAGTTCTTC. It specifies CASSRPGGYNEQFF.

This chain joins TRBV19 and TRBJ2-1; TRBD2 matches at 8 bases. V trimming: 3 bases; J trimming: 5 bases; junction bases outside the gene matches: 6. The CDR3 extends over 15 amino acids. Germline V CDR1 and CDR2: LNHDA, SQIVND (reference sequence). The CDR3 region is CASSILAGRNNEQFF. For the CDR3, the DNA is TGTGCCAGTAGTATCTTAGCGGGGAGGAACAATGAGCAGTTCTTC.

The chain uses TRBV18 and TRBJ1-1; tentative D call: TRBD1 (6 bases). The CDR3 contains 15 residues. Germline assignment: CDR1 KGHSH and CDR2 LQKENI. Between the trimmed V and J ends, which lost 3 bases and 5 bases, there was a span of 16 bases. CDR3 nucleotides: TGTGCCAGCTCACCCAGGGGAGAGGGAGGGACTGAAGCTTTCTTT. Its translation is CASSPRGEGGTEAFF.

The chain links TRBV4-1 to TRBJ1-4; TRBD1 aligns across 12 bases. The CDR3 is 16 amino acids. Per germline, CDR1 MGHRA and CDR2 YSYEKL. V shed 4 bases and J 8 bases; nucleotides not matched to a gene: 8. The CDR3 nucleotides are TGCGCCAGCAGCCGAGCGGGACAGGGGGCGGAGGAAAAACTGTTTTTT. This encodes CASSRAGQGAEEKLFF.

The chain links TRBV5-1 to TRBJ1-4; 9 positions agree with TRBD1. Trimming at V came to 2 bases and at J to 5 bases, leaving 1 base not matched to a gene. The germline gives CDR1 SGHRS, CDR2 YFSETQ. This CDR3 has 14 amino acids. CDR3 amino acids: CASSFDRGNEKLFF. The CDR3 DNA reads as TGCGCCAGCAGCTTTGACAGGGGGAATGAAAAACTGTTTTTT.

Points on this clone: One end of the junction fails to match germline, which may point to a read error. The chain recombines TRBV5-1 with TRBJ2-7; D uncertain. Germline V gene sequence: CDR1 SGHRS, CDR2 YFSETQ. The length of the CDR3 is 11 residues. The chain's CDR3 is CASSLAWMGQF. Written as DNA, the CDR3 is TGCGCCAGCAGCTTGGCGTGGATGGGCCAGTTC.

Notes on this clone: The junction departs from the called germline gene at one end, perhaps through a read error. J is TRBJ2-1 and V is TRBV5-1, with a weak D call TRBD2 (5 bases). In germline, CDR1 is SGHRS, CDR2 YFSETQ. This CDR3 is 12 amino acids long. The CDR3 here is CASSLRTPPRIF. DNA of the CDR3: TGCGCCAGCAGCCTACGGACTCCACCCAGAATCTTC.

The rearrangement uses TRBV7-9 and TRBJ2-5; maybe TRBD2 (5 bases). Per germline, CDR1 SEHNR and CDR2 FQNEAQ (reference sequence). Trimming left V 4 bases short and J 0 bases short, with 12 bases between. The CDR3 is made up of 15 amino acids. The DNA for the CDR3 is TGTGCCAGCAGCTCTCCTCGGGGTTACCAAGAGACCCAGTACTTC. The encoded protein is CASSSPRGYQETQYF.

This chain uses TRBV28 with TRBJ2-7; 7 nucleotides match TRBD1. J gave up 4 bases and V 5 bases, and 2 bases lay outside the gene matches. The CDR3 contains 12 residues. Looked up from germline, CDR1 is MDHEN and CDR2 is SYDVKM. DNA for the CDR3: TGTGCCAGCAGTCCGGGACAGTACGAGCAGTACTTC. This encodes CASSPGQYEQYF.

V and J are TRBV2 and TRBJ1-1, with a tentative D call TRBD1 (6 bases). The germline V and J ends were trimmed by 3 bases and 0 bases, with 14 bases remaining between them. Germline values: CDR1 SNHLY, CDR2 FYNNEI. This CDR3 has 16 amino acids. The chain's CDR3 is CASSDGTGKMNTEAFF. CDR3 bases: TGTGCCAGCAGTGATGGTACAGGGAAGATGAACACTGAAGCTTTCTTT.

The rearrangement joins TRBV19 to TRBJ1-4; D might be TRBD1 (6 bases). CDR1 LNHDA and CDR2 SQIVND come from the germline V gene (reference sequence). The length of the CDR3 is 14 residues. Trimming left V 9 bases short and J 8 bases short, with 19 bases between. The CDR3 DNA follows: TGTGCCAGCTGGACCGGGGGGCGAGGAGAAAAACTGTTTTTT. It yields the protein CASWTGGRGEKLFF.

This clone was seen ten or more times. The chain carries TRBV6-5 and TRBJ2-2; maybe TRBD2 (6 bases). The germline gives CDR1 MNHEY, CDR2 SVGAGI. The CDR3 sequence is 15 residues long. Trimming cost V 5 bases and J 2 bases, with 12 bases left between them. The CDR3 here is CASSRPGVNTGELFF. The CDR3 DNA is TGTGCCAGCAGTAGACCGGGGGTCAACACCGGGGAGCTGTTTTTT.